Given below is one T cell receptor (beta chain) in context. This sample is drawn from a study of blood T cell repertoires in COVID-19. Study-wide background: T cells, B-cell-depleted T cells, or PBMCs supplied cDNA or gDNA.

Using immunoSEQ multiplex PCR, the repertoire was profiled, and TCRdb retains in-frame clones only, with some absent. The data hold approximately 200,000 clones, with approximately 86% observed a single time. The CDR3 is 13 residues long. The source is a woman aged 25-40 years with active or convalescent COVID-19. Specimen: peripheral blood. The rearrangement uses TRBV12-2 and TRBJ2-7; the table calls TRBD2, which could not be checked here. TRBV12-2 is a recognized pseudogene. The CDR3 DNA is TGTGCAAGTCGCTTAGGGGCGGGAGCCGAGCAGTACTTC. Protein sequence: CASRLGAGAEQYF.